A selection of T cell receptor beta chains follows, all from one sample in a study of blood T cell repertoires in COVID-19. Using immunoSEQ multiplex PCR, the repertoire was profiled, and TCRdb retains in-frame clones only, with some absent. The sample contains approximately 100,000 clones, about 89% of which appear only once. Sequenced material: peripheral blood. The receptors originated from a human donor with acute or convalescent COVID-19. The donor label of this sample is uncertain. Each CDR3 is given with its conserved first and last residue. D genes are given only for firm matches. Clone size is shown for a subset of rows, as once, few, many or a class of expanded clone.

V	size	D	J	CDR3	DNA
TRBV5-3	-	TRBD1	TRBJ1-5	CARSVTGTGLQPQHF	TGTGCCAGAAGCGTCACCGGGACAGGCCTCCAGCCCCAGCATTTT
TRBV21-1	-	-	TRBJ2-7	CASSTWDSAYEQYF	TGTGCCAGCAGTACGTGGGACAGCGCCTACGAGCAGTACTTC
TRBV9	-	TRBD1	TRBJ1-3	CASSVEDRVGNTIYF	TGTGCCAGCAGCGTAGAGGACAGGGTTGGAAACACCATATATTTT
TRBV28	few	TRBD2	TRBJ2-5	CASSGGLAGGVQETQYF	TGTGCCAGCAGCGGCGGACTAGCGGGAGGAGTCCAAGAGACCCAGTACTTC
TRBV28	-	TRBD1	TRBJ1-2	CASSWDRGQGYGYTF	TGTGCCAGCAGTTGGGACAGGGGGCAGGGGTATGGCTACACCTTC
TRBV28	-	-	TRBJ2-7	CASSFPLRGSSYEQYF	TGTGCCAGCAGTTTTCCTCTTAGGGGGAGCTCCTACGAGCAGTACTTC
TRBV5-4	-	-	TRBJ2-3	CASSPTGPTDTQYF	TGTGCCAGCAGCCCGACAGGACCCACAGATACGCAGTATTTT
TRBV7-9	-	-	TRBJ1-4	CASSSRQAGTEKLFF	TGTGCCAGCAGCTCCAGACAGGCCGGGACCGAAAAACTGTTTTTT
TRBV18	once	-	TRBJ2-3	CASSRGQSTDTQYF	TGTGCCAGCTCACGCGGACAGAGCACAGATACGCAGTATTTT
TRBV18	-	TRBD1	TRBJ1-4	CASSPRQGGTEKLFF	TGTGCCAGCTCACCACGACAGGGTGGGACTGAAAAACTGTTTTTT
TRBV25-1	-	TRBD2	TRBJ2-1	CASSLSGGAGNEQFF	TGTGCCAGCAGTCTTAGCGGGGGGGCAGGGAATGAGCAGTTCTTC
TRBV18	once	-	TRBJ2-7	CASSPGSSTFYEQYF	TGTGCCAGCTCACCCGGGAGTTCTACTTTCTACGAGCAGTACTTC
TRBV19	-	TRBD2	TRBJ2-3	CASTYRAGGTDTQYF	TGTGCCAGTACCTATCGAGCGGGGGGAACAGATACGCAGTATTTT
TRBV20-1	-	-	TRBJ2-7	CSASPPTRVGYEQYF	TGCAGTGCTAGTCCCCCAACTAGAGTCGGTTACGAGCAGTACTTC
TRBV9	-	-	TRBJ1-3	CASSGLGTTGNTIYF	TGTGCCAGCAGCGGTTTAGGGACAACTGGAAACACCATATATTTT
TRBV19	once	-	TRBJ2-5	CASSIGGGPQETQYF	TGTGCCAGTAGTATCGGAGGGGGCCCTCAAGAGACCCAGTACTTC
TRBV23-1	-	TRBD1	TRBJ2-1	CASSHRTGGWDEQFF	TGCGCCAGCAGTCACAGGACAGGGGGGTGGGATGAGCAGTTCTTC
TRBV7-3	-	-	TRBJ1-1	CASSSSMNTEAFF	TGTGCCAGCAGTTCCTCTATGAACACTGAAGCTTTCTTT
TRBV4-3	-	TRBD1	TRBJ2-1	CASSRQGSSYNEQFF	TGCGCCAGCAGCCGACAGGGAAGCTCCTACAATGAGCAGTTCTTC
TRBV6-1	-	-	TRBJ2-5	CASSEQGGKETQYF	TGTGCCAGCAGTGAACAGGGAGGCAAAGAGACCCAGTACTTC
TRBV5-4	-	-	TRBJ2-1	CASSLAGGTYNEQFF	TGTGCCAGCAGCTTAGCGGGCGGAACCTACAATGAGCAGTTCTTC
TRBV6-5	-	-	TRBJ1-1	CASSSGIFAEAFF	TGTGCCAGCAGTTCAGGGATCTTTGCTGAAGCTTTCTTT